There are a few counts of the clone carrying this T cell receptor (beta chain). Its target is unknown. Other DNA sequences in the sample encode the same CDR3. The treatment was: oral pan-JAK inhibitor, 5-10 mg twice daily. The data were obtained in a study of CD8+ T cells in alopecia areata. The wider study: Tofacitinib ran for 6 to 18 months before 6 months off drug.

General study findings and limits: Any link of baseline CD8+ expansion to response, resting on one nonresponder, remains uncertain.

Extracted RNA was reverse transcribed into cDNA, the sequencing template. Repertoires were generated with immunoSEQ multiplex PCR, while TCRdb's copy carries only in-frame clones and drops some. Counted here are about 210,000 clones, around two fifths occurring once; the ten biggest clones make up about 2.6%. CDR3 size: 13 residues. The germline V gene encodes CDR1 GTSNPN and CDR2 SVGIG (reference sequence). Deletions cut 2 bases from V and 0 bases from J, with 5 bases between. The clonotype originates from a human donor with alopecia areata. V and J are TRBV30 and TRBJ1-5; D uncertain. This material consisted of CD4+ T cells sorted from blood, taken around week 37, from a patient treated with tofacitinib. The CDR3 DNA is TGTGCCTGGAGTTCCGATAGCAATCAGCCCCAGCATTTT. This gives the protein CAWSSDSNQPQHF.